The clone carrying this T cell receptor (beta chain) was picked up a small number of times. Antigen: not known. Attachment of unique molecular identifiers was made to individual cDNA molecules. Each CDR3 protein gets one entry after TCRdb re-called the 5' RACE reads with MiXCR. The data contain approximately 75,000 distinct CDR3 sequences, approximately 4.6% of them singletons. The record originates from a study of early T cells in non-severe SARS-CoV-2 infection. Overall study: Unpaired chains resulted from sequencing bulk RNA of unsorted whole blood.

General observations from the study: Matching results from VDJdb favored anti-spike CD8 responses, leaving private and CD4 specificities undetected.

This CDR3 has 13 residues. The germline CDR1 and CDR2 sequences are LGHDT and YNNKEL (reference sequence). V was trimmed by 4 bases and J by 6 bases, leaving 12 bases between them. The sequence came from an adult who was a healthcare worker with PCR-confirmed SARS-CoV-2 infection or an uninfected control (not recorded which). The donor label of this sample is uncertain. This chain joins TRBV3-1 and TRBJ1-1; weak D call: TRBD1 (6 bases). The specimen comprised whole blood, sampled at baseline. Written as DNA, the CDR3 is TGTGCCAGCAGCCGACAGGATATCCCTGAAGCTTTCTTT. It yields the protein CASSRQDIPEAFF.